Listed here are 28 T cell receptor beta chains from one sample, sequenced in a study of blood T cell repertoires in COVID-19. Here immunoSEQ multiplex PCR was the method, and the copy in TCRdb shows in-frame clones only, minus some. The repertoire holds roughly 180,000 clones, with 82% as singletons. The specimen sequenced was peripheral blood. These receptor sequences come from a woman of 80 years or more with active or convalescent COVID-19.

The chain employs TRBV2 and TRBJ2-5; no firm D call. Between the trimmed V and J ends, which lost 4 bases and 4 bases, there was a span of 4 bases. CDR1 is SNHLY and CDR2 is FYNNEI in the germline V gene. This CDR3 is 11 amino acids long. In DNA, the CDR3 is TGTGCCAGCAGTGCAGTAGAGACCCAGTACTTC. Protein sequence: CASSAVETQYF.

V and J are TRBV28 and TRBJ2-1, with 8 bases lining up with TRBD1. With 6 bases clipped from V and 10 bases from J, the junction kept 14 bases outside the gene matches. Germline loops: CDR1 MDHEN, CDR2 SYDVKM. The length of the CDR3 is 15 residues. CDR3 nucleotide sequence: TGTGCCAGCAGGCCTTCCGGACAGGGAAACGGGGAGCAGTTCTTC. It yields the protein CASRPSGQGNGEQFF.

The rearrangement joins TRBV2 to TRBJ1-6, with a tentative D call TRBD1 (6 bases). The CDR3 runs to 11 residues. In germline, CDR1 is SNHLY, CDR2 FYNNEI. Trimming removed 10 bases from V and 9 bases from J, with 10 bases in between. The CDR3 sequence: CATQGSSPLHF. The CDR3 nucleotides are TGTGCCACACAGGGTAGTTCACCCCTCCACTTT.

The gene calls are TRBV18 and TRBJ1-3; D possibly corresponds to TRBD1 (6 bases). The CDR3 contains 13 residues. Germline lookup yields CDR1 KGHSH and CDR2 LQKENI. Trimming took 5 bases from V and 4 from J, leaving 9 bases between them. The CDR3 region is CASSEDSGNTIYF. CDR3 coding DNA: TGTGCCAGCTCAGAGGACAGCGGAAACACCATATATTTT.

This chain uses TRBV19 with TRBJ1-5, with 7 positions matching TRBD1. The ends lost 7 bases at V and 0 bases at J; junction bases unmatched: 12. The germline CDR1 and CDR2 sequences are LNHDA and SQIVND (reference sequence). The CDR3 length is 17 residues. The CDR3 reads CASTETGRGYSNQPQHF. The CDR3, as DNA: TGTGCCAGTACAGAGACAGGGAGAGGTTATAGCAATCAGCCCCAGCATTTT.

The chain has TRBV2 and TRBJ1-1; the D gene is possibly TRBD1 (5 bases). Germline CDR1 is SNHLY and CDR2 is FYNNEI. V was trimmed by 7 bases and J by 3 bases, leaving 12 bases between them. This CDR3 is built from 13 residues. The CDR3, as DNA: TGTGCCAGCACTGACGAGACAGACACTGAAGCTTTCTTT. Protein product: CASTDETDTEAFF.

The rearrangement links TRBV5-1 to TRBJ1-1; D is unresolved. The germline CDR1 and CDR2 sequences are SGHRS and YFSETQ. This CDR3 comprises 14 residues. V was trimmed by 1 base and J by 0 bases, leaving 7 bases between them. This chain's CDR3 is CASSLSHLNTEAFF. DNA for the CDR3: TGCGCCAGCAGCTTGTCACATTTGAACACTGAAGCTTTCTTT.

V usage is TRBV10-1 and J usage is TRBJ2-7, with 7 bases lining up with TRBD2. Germline values: CDR1 WNHNN, CDR2 SYGVQD (reference sequence). This CDR3 spans 16 amino acids. The V and J ends lost 2 bases and 4 bases, in that order; junction bases with no gene match: 11. The CDR3 DNA follows: TGCGCCAGCAGTGAGGGGACTACCGATACGGGGTACGAGCAGTACTTC. Its translation: CASSEGTTDTGYEQYF.

This clone is medium-sized in the sample. V is TRBV7-9 and J is TRBJ2-1, with D uncertain. In germline, CDR1 is SEHNR, CDR2 FQNEAQ (reference sequence). V was trimmed by 7 bases and J by 4 bases, leaving 5 bases between them. CDR3 size: 11 residues. The CDR3 nucleotides are TGTGCCAGCAACATATACAATGAGCAGTTCTTC. Protein product: CASNIYNEQFF. Variable domain in full (rest from reference TRBV7-9 and TRBJ2-1): DTGVSQNPRHKITKRGQNVTFRCDPISEHNRLYWYRQTLGQGPEFLTYFQNEAQLEKSRLLSDRFSAERPKGSFSTLEIQRTEQGDSAMYLCASNIYNEQFFGPGTRLTVL.

The sample holds a few counts of this clone. The CDR3, as DNA: TGCAGCGTTAGGACAGTCTCCTACAATGAGCAGTTCTTC. It encodes CSVRTVSYNEQFF. The J gene is TRBJ2-1, the V gene TRBV29-1; possible D gene TRBD1, 6 bases. V dropped 5 bases and J dropped 0 bases, with 8 bases sitting between them. CDR3 size: 13 residues. Germline CDR1 SQVTM, CDR2 ANQGSEA.

The genes are TRBV5-6 and TRBJ1-3, with 8 bases identical to TRBD1. The CDR3 sequence is 15 residues long. Germline-derived CDR1 and CDR2 are SGHDT and YYEEEE. Losses at the gene ends were 3 bases for V and 0 bases for J; bases not matched to a gene: 2. The CDR3 sequence: CASSSTGGSGNTIYF. CDR3 in DNA: TGTGCCAGCAGCTCCACAGGGGGCTCTGGAAACACCATATATTTT.

This clone has a handful of counts. The chain couples TRBV29-1 to TRBJ2-7; 10 bases fit TRBD1. V lost 1 base, J lost 5 bases, and 5 bases stayed unmatched. The CDR3 runs 14 residues. Per the germline V gene, CDR1 is SQVTM and CDR2 is ANQGSEA. The CDR3 DNA follows: TGCAGCGTTGAAGGTGGGACAGGGGCGGACGAGCAGTACTTC. This translates into CSVEGGTGADEQYF.

This clone was detected a few times. The gene calls are TRBV2 and TRBJ2-7; D gene uncertain. With 4 bases removed from V and 3 bases from J, the gap between germline ends came to 13 bases. The CDR3 is made up of 14 amino acids. CDR1 is SNHLY and CDR2 is FYNNEI in the germline V gene. The chain's CDR3 is CASSARPRSYEQYF. The CDR3 DNA reads TGTGCCAGCAGTGCTCGGCCTAGGAGCTACGAGCAGTACTTC. Using reference TRBV2 and TRBJ2-7 for the parts outside the CDR3, the full variable domain is EPEVTQTPSHQVTQMGQEVILRCVPISNHLYFYWYRQILGQKVEFLVSFYNNEISEKSEIFDDQFSVERPDGSNFTLKIRSTKLEDSAMYFCASSARPRSYEQYFGPGTRLTVT.

The rearrangement links TRBV9 to TRBJ1-1, with D unclear. Germline lookup yields CDR1 SGDLS and CDR2 YYNGEE. Trimming left V 4 bases short and J 1 base short, with 8 bases between. The CDR3 contains 13 residues. For the CDR3, the DNA is TGTGCCAGCAGCCGGTCCGGGAACACTGAAGCTTTCTTT. Residues: CASSRSGNTEAFF.

V and J are TRBV28 and TRBJ2-3, with D tentatively TRBD2 (5 bases). The CDR3 spans 16 residues. Germline V gene lookup returns CDR1 MDHEN and CDR2 SYDVKM. Trimming pared 3 bases from V and 1 base from J, leaving 14 bases between. The CDR3 coding sequence is TGTGCCAGCAGTTTTCTCGAAGCGGCTGGCACAGATACGCAGTATTTT. Translated, it gives CASSFLEAAGTDTQYF.

This clone was picked up many times. The genes are TRBV10-1 and TRBJ2-7, with 10 positions matching TRBD2. CDR1 and CDR2 from the germline V gene are WNHNN and SYGVQD (reference sequence). The CDR3 consists of 15 residues. Trimming at V came to 2 bases and at J to 0 bases, leaving 1 base not matched to a gene. CDR3 loop: CASSEGLAASYEQYF. The CDR3 region has the DNA TGCGCCAGCAGTGAGGGACTAGCGGCCTCCTACGAGCAGTACTTC.

The rearrangement uses TRBV11-2 and TRBJ2-1; 7 nucleotides match TRBD2. Per germline, CDR1 SGHAT and CDR2 FQNNGV. This CDR3 region has 13 residues. Unmatched junction bases numbered 8, after V lost 8 bases and J lost 7 bases. The CDR3: CASGPPAGNEQFF. DNA of the CDR3: TGTGCCAGCGGGCCTCCAGCGGGGAATGAGCAGTTCTTC.

The rearrangement uses TRBV30 and TRBJ2-7; 8 bases align to TRBD2. From germline, CDR1 is GTSNPN and CDR2 SVGIG (reference sequence). The CDR3 runs 14 residues. J lost 3 bases, V lost 1 base, and 5 bases had no gene match. CDR3 nucleotide sequence: TGTGCCTGGAGTGCGGGGGGGCTACTCTACGAGCAGTACTTC. Translating gives CAWSAGGLLYEQYF.

This clone was recorded only once. The DNA of the CDR3 is TGTGCCAGTAGATATAGACAGTACACAGATACGCAGTATTTT. Translating it yields CASRYRQYTDTQYF. The V call is TRBV19, the J call TRBJ2-3, with D possibly matching TRBD1 (5 bases). The CDR3 sequence is 14 residues long. The ends were cut back, 6 bases at V and 2 bases at J, with 12 bases in the middle. CDR1 and CDR2 (germline): LNHDA, SQIVND (reference sequence). Full variable domain (missing parts from reference TRBV19 and TRBJ2-3): DGGITQSPKYLFRKEGQNVTLSCEQNLNHDAMYWYRQDPGQGLRLIYYSQIVNDFQKGDIAEGYSVSREKKESFPLTVTSAQKNPTAFYLCASRYRQYTDTQYFGPGTRLTVL.

This chain uses TRBV29-1 with TRBJ2-7; D not resolved. Germline-derived CDR1 and CDR2 are SQVTM and ANQGSEA. V was trimmed by 4 bases and J by 8 bases, leaving 21 bases between them. This CDR3 is built from 14 residues. CDR3 loop: CSVAPTGAREQQYF. CDR3 bases: TGCAGCGTTGCTCCTACCGGAGCCCGAGAACAGCAGTACTTC.

This chain joins TRBV2 and TRBJ1-6; 8 bases fit TRBD1. Per germline, CDR1 SNHLY and CDR2 FYNNEI. The CDR3 has 15 residues. V lost 5 bases and J lost 10; bases outside the gene matches: 10. The CDR3 protein is CASSSPGTGSSPLHF. The DNA of the CDR3 is TGTGCCAGCAGTTCACCCGGGACAGGATCATCACCCCTCCACTTT.

This chain links TRBV24-1 with TRBJ2-5; possibly TRBD1 for D (6 bases). In germline, CDR1 is KGHDR, CDR2 SFDVKD. The CDR3 covers 15 residues. The V end was cut by 4 bases, the J end by 1 base, with 12 bases between. The CDR3 coding sequence is TGTGCCACCAGTGAACCGACAGGACCCCAAGAGACCCAGTACTTC. Protein sequence: CATSEPTGPQETQYF.

The V gene is TRBV11-2, the J gene TRBJ2-3; 11 positions agree with TRBD2. The germline gives CDR1 SGHAT, CDR2 FQNNGV. The J segment lost 3 bases and the V segment lost 5 bases, leaving 10 bases of the junction unmatched. The CDR3 is 17 amino acids. The DNA of the CDR3 is TGTGCCAGCAGCCTTCGACTAGCGGGAATGATAACAGATACGCAGTATTTT. Translated, it gives CASSLRLAGMITDTQYF. Looking up the rest from reference TRBV11-2 and TRBJ2-3 gives the full variable domain: EAGVAQSPRYKIIEKRQSVAFWCNPISGHATLYWYQQILGQGPKLLIQFQNNGVVDDSQLPKDRFSAERLKGVDSTLKIQPAKLEDSAVYLCASSLRLAGMITDTQYFGPGTRLTVL.

CDR3 amino acids: CASSRLESYEQYF. The DNA for the CDR3 is TGTGCCAGCAGTAGACTAGAGTCCTACGAGCAGTACTTC. The rearrangement uses TRBV2 and TRBJ2-7; maybe TRBD2 (6 bases). The CDR3 spans 13 residues. Germline-derived CDR1 and CDR2 are SNHLY and FYNNEI. Trimming removed 5 bases from V and 1 base from J, with 9 bases in between.

The J gene is TRBJ1-1, the V gene TRBV30; D is unclear. The V gene's germline CDR1 is GTSNPN and CDR2 SVGIG (reference sequence). The CDR3 runs to 13 residues. The V and J ends lost 0 bases and 4 bases respectively, with 9 bases between them. The CDR3 region is CAWSVRLTTEAFF. The CDR3, as DNA: TGTGCCTGGAGTGTACGGTTAACCACTGAAGCTTTCTTT.

The rearrangement links TRBV14 to TRBJ2-1; D is perhaps TRBD2 (6 bases). Germline V lookup: CDR1 SGHDN, CDR2 FVKESK. V lost 5 bases and J 3 bases, leaving 14 bases between the germline ends. The CDR3 covers 15 residues. This chain's CDR3 is CASSSLSGFYNEQFF. DNA for the CDR3: TGTGCCAGCAGCTCTTTGAGCGGGTTCTACAATGAGCAGTTCTTC.

The chain carries TRBV7-8 and TRBJ1-1; D gene uncertain. This CDR3 spans 14 amino acids. V lost 6 bases to trimming and J lost 8 bases, with 19 bases between them. Germline V gene lookup returns CDR1 SGHVS and CDR2 FQNEAQ. In nucleotides, the CDR3 is TGTGCCAGCAGGCTAAATCCGGGGTTGGGCGAAGCTTTCTTT. It specifies CASRLNPGLGEAFF.

The chain carries TRBV5-1 and TRBJ2-7, with 10 nucleotides matching TRBD2. In germline, CDR1 is SGHRS, CDR2 YFSETQ. This CDR3 spans 15 amino acids. Germline trimming cut 1 base from V and 3 bases from J; bases unmatched to any gene: 4. CDR3 coding DNA: TGCGCCAGCAGCTTGATCGGGACTAGCGACTACGAGCAGTACTTC. It encodes CASSLIGTSDYEQYF. Full variable domain (missing parts from reference TRBV5-1 and TRBJ2-7): KAGVTQTPRYLIKTRGQQVTLSCSPISGHRSVSWYQQTPGQGLQFLFEYFSETQRNKGNFPGRFSGRQFSNSRSEMNVSTLELGDSALYLCASSLIGTSDYEQYFGPGTRLTVT.